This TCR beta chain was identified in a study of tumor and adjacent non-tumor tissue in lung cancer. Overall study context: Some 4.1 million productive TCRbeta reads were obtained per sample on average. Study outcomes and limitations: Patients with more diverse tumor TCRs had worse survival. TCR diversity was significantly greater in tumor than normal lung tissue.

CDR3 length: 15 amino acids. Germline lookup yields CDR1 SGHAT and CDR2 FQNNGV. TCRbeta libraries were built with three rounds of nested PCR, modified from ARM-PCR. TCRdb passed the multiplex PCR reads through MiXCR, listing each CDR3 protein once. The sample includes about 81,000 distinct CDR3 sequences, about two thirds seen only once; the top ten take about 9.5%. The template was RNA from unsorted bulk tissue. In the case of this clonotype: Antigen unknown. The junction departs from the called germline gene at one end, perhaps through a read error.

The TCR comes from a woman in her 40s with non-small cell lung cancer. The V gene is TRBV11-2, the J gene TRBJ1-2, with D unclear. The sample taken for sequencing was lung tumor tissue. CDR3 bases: TGTGTCAGCAGCTTGGCTTCCGCGGGAACCTATGGCTACACCTTC. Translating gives CVSSLASAGTYGYTF.